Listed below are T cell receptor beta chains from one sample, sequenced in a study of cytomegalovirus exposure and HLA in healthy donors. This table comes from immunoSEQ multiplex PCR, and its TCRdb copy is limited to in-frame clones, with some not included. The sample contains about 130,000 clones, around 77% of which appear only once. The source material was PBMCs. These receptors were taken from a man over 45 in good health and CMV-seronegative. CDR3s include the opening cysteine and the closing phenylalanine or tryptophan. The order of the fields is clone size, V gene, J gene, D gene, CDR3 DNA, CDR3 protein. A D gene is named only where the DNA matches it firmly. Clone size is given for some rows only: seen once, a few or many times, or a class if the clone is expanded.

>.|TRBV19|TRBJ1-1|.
TGTGCCAGTAGTCCTGACCAGGGCTCACTCGGAGTCACTGAAGCTTTCTTT
CASSPDQGSLGVTEAFF
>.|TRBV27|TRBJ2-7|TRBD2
TGTGCCAGCAGTTTTAGGGCCCGACTAGCGGGAGCGTTGGACGAGCAGTACTTC
CASSFRARLAGALDEQYF
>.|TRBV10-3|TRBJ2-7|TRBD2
TGTGCCATCAGTACACCGACTAGCCTCTCCTACGAGCAGTACTTC
CAISTPTSLSYEQYF
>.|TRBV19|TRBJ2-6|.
TGTGCCAGTAGTATAGACGGCAGGCGATTAGGGGCCAACGTCCTGACTTTC
CASSIDGRRLGANVLTF
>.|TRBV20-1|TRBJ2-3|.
TGCAGTGCTGAGAACCTAGATACGCAGTATTTT
CSAENLDTQYF
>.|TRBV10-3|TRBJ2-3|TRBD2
TGTGCCATCAGTGAGTCGGTAGCGGGAGGCCCTAGGCACACAGATACGCAGTATTTT
CAISESVAGGPRHTDTQYF
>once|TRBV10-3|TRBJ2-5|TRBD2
TGTGCCAGCTCTAGCGGGAGCGGTCAAGAGACCCAGTACTTC
CASSSGSGQETQYF
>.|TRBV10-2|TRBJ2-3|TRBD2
TGCGCCAGCAAGGGGACTAGCGCCACAGATACGCAGTATTTT
CASKGTSATDTQYF
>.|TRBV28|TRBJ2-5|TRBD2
TGTGCCAGCAGTTTGCAGGGAGGGGAGACCCAGTACTTC
CASSLQGGETQYF
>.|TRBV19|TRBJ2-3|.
TGTGCCAGTAGTCAGGTCAGCTACACAGATACGCAGTATTTT
CASSQVSYTDTQYF
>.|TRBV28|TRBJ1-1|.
TGTGCCAGCAGTTCCACAGGGATAGTGAGTAGAGCTTTCTTT
CASSSTGIVSRAFF
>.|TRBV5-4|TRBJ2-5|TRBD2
TGTGCCAGCAGCCCTGTGGGAGAGCCGGGACTAGCGAGGGAGACCCAGTACTTC
CASSPVGEPGLARETQYF
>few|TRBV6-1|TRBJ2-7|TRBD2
TGTGCCAGCAGTGTTGGACTAGCGGGAGGAGTTGAGCAGTACTTC
CASSVGLAGGVEQYF
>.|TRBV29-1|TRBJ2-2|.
TGCAGCGTTGCCCTGAGAGGGAACACCGGGGAGCTGTTTTTT
CSVALRGNTGELFF
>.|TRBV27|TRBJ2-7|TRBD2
TGTGCCAGCAGTTCGGGACTAGCGGGCCGCTACGAGCAGTACTTC
CASSSGLAGRYEQYF
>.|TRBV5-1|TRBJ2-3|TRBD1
TGCGCCAGCAGCTTCCGGACAGGGGGATCAGCAGATACGCAGTATTTT
CASSFRTGGSADTQYF
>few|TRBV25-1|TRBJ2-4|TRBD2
TGTGCCAGCAGTGAATTGCTGGCGGGAGGAGGCAAAAACATTCAGTACTTC
CASSELLAGGGKNIQYF
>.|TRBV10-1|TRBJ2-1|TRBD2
TGCGCCAGCAGTGATTTCGTCCCGGGACTAGCGGGAGTTCACTCCTACAATGAGCAGTTCTTC
CASSDFVPGLAGVHSYNEQFF
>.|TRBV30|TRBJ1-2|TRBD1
TGTGCCTGGAGGGGGGGACAGGGCCTTAACTATGGCTACACCTTC
CAWRGGQGLNYGYTF
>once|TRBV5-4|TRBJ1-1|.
TGTGCCAGCAGCCTGACCGGGGGGGGTACTGAAGCTTTCTTT
CASSLTGGGTEAFF
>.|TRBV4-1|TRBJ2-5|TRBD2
TGCGCCAGCAGAAAAGGGAGCGGGAGTAGGGAGACCCAGTACTTC
CASRKGSGSRETQYF
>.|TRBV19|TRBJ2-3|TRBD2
TGTGCCAGTAGCCGATCTAGCGGGAGTCTTGTAGATACGCAGTATTTT
CASSRSSGSLVDTQYF
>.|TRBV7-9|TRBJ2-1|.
TGTGCCAGCAGCTCAATCAGGGGAGGGATGAGTGAGCAGTTCTTC
CASSSIRGGMSEQFF
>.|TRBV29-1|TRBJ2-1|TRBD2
TGCAGCGTTGAAGATCTAACTAGCGGGAGGGCCCGCAATGAGCAGTTCTTC
CSVEDLTSGRARNEQFF
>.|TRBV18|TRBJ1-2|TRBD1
TGTGCCAGCTCACCCGGGACAGAGTATGGCTACACCTTC
CASSPGTEYGYTF
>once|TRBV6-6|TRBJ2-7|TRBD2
TGTGCCAGCAGTTACTCATCCGCGGGAGTTAGGGACGAGCAGTACTTC
CASSYSSAGVRDEQYF
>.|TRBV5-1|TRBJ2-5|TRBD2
TGCGCCAGCAGCTCAGCGGGGGAGTACCAAGAGACCCAGTACTTC
CASSSAGEYQETQYF
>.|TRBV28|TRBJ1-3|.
TGTGCCAGCAGTTTGGGGCAGGGTTCAAGCTCTGGAAACACCATATATTTT
CASSLGQGSSSGNTIYF
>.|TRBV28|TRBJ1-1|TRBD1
TGTGCCAGCAGGCCAGGGGGACGTGACACTGAAGCTTTCTTT
CASRPGGRDTEAFF
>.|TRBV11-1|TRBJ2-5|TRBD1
TGTGCCAGCAGCCGGGACAGTAGGTATCAAGAGACCCAGTACTTC
CASSRDSRYQETQYF
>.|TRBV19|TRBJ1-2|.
TGTGCCAGTAGTATGCGGGGATCTAACTATGGCTACACCTTC
CASSMRGSNYGYTF
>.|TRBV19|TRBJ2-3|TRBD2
TGTGCCAGTAGTCCGACTAGCGGGAGGGTAGATACGCAGTATTTT
CASSPTSGRVDTQYF
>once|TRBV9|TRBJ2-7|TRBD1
TGTGCCAGCAGCGCTGGACCGGGACAGGGACTCTACGAGCAGTACTTC
CASSAGPGQGLYEQYF
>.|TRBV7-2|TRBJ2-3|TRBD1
TGTGCCAGCAGTAGTAAACAGGGGGCAACAGATACGCAGTATTTT
CASSSKQGATDTQYF
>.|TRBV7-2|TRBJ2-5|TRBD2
TGTGCCAGCAGCCCCGGACTAGCGGGAATGGAGACCCAGTACTTC
CASSPGLAGMETQYF
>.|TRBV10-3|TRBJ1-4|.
TGTGCCATCAGTGAAGGGGCGGGGTATAATGAAAAACTGTTTTTT
CAISEGAGYNEKLFF
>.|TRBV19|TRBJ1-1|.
TGTGCCAGTAGTCCTCAACAGGGGAACACTGAAGCTTTCTTT
CASSPQQGNTEAFF
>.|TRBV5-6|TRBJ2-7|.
TGTGCCAGCAGCTTGCGGTGGGGGCGGAGGAGCTCCTACGAGCAGTACTTC
CASSLRWGRRSSYEQYF
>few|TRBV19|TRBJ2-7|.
TGTGCCAGTAGTACGCTAGGGAGAAGCTCCTACGAGCAGTACTTC
CASSTLGRSSYEQYF
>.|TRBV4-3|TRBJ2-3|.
TGCGCCAGCAGCCAAGACCGGAGTCCGGATACGCAGTATTTT
CASSQDRSPDTQYF
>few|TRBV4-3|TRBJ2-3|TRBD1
TGCGCCAGCAGCCAAGAAGCCACAGGGGGCGACGCAGATACGCAGTATTTT
CASSQEATGGDADTQYF
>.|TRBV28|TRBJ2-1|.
TGTGCCAGCATTAGTCTATATCGGGCCGGTCTAGCACAAAATGAGCAGTTCTTC
CASISLYRAGLAQNEQFF
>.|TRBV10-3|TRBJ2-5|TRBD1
TGTGCCATCAGTGAGGGGACAGCCCAAGAGACCCAGTACTTC
CAISEGTAQETQYF
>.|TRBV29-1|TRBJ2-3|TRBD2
TGCAGCGTTGCTCTGCGGGGGACTACAGATACGCAGTATTTT
CSVALRGTTDTQYF
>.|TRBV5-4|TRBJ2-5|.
TGTGCCAGCAGCTCCCTAGCGAGGGAGACCCAGTACTTC
CASSSLARETQYF
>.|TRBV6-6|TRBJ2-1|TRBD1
TGTGCCAGCAGCACGAGACAGGGGGCAGATGAGCAGTTCTTC
CASSTRQGADEQFF
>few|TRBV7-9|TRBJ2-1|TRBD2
TGTGCCAGCAGCTCCATAGCGGGTCCCATCTACAATGAGCAGTTCTTC
CASSSIAGPIYNEQFF
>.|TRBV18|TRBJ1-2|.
TGTGCCAGCTCACCAGCGGGTGGTAATAGCTATGGCTACACCTTC
CASSPAGGNSYGYTF
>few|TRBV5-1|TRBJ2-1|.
TGCGCCAGCAGCTTGGGTAGGTCGGGGTACAATGAGCAGTTCTTC
CASSLGRSGYNEQFF
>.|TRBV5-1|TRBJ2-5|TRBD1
TGCGCCAGCAGCGTAAGGGGGCGTCCAGAGACCCAGTACTTC
CASSVRGRPETQYF
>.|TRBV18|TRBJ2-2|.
TGTGCCAGCTCACCAATACAGTCGAACACCGGGGAGCTGTTTTTT
CASSPIQSNTGELFF
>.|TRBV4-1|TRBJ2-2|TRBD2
TGCGCCAGCAGCTCGGTAGCGGGAGCCGGGGAGCTGTTTTTT
CASSSVAGAGELFF
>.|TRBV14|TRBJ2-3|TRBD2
TGTGCCAGCAGCCAACAGCTAGCGGCAGTAAGCACAGATACGCAGTATTTT
CASSQQLAAVSTDTQYF